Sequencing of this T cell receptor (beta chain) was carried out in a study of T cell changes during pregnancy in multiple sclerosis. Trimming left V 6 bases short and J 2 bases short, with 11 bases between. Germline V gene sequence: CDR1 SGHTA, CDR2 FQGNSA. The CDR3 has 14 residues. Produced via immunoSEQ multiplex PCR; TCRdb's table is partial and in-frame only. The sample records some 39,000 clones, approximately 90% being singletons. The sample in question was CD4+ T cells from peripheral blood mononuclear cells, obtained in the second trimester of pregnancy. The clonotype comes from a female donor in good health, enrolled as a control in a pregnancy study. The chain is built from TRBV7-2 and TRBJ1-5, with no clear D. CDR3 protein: CASSRTYGNQPQHF. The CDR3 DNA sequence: TGTGCCAGCAGTAGGACTTATGGCAATCAGCCCCAGCATTTT.